This T cell receptor beta chain emerged from a study of OX40 agonist ivuxolimab in advanced cancers. Turning to the study itself: Ivuxolimab is a fully human IgG2 antibody that activates OX40 (CD134). Ivuxolimab, which patients received intravenously every 2 weeks, was dosed at 0.01 to 10 mg/kg.

Sampled blood was obtained at baseline, cycle 4 day 1, and cycle 7 day 1. Study-wide results and caveats: CD4+ T cells averaged fewer expanded clones than CD8+ T cells.

TCRdb's copy holds only in-frame clones and misses some; the assay was immunoSEQ multiplex PCR. The sample carries approximately 98,000 clones, 80% to 95% recorded once. Concerning this clone: Antigen unknown.

CDR1 is SGHRS and CDR2 is YFSETQ in the germline V gene. Losses at the gene ends were 0 bases for V and 4 bases for J; bases not matched to a gene: 5. The CDR3 totals 16 residues. This chain connects TRBV5-1 to TRBJ1-1; TRBD1 matches 11 bases. The sequencing here drew on CD4+ or CD8+ T cells sorted from blood, taken in a trial of the OX40 agonist ivuxolimab. This clonotype was obtained from an adult with an advanced solid tumor such as melanoma, head and neck, liver or kidney cancer. The CDR3 DNA reads TGCGCCAGCAGCTTGGATATAGGGACAGGGGGCACTGAAGCTTTCTTT. It codes for CASSLDIGTGGTEAFF.